The clone carrying this T cell receptor beta chain has just a few counts. One entry per CDR3 protein, called by TCRdb with MiXCR from the RT-PCR reads. The repertoire holds about 680,000 distinct CDR3 sequences, approximately 15% seen once, with roughly 4% in the top ten. The germline V gene encodes CDR1 SGHRS and CDR2 YFSETQ. The CDR3 is made up of 15 amino acids. V was clipped by 4 bases and J by 0 bases, with 10 bases between them. The chain couples TRBV5-1 to TRBJ1-4; D gene ambiguous. The TCR comes from a female donor in good health, serving as a healthy control. The sequencing sample was made of memory CD4+ T cells from blood. CDR3 bases: TGCGCCAGCAGCCCCGGAGTAACAACTAATGAAAAACTGTTTTTT. Amino acid sequence: CASSPGVTTNEKLFF.